The present T cell receptor beta chain was sequenced within a study of tumor-infiltrating lymphocytes in primary liver carcinoma. In this sample, this clonotype turned up once. A much bigger clone sits one base away, suggesting this may be a read error. Likely a read error: the CDR3 ends without its conserved phenylalanine or tryptophan. Using a constant-region primer together with ProtoScript II reverse transcriptase, TCR beta cDNA was made from around 0.55 ug of total RNA. Library construction for TCR beta comprised three nested multiplex PCR rounds performed with slightly modified ARM-PCR. TRBV1-TRBV30 forward and Cbeta reverse primers drove the first two roughly 10-cycle rounds. TCRdb fed the multiplex PCR reads into MiXCR, producing one record per CDR3 protein. The table lists about 300,000 distinct CDR3 sequences, roughly 60% of them singletons. V was clipped by 2 bases and J by 1 base; unmatched bases: 4. The CDR3 length is 15 residues. Germline V gene data show CDR1 as SGHDN and CDR2 as FVKESK.

In addition to blood RNA drawn from unsorted whole blood, germline DNA was extracted. The sequence derives from a man aged 35-49 years with primary liver carcinoma and hepatitis B virus infection. The V gene is TRBV14, the J gene TRBJ2-5, with 7 bases lining up with TRBD2. The sequenced sample was peripheral blood. As DNA, the CDR3 is TGTGCCAGCAGCCAATGGGGGGGGTCCCAAGAGACCCAGTACATC. It is translated as CASSQWGGSQETQYI.